This TCR beta chain was identified in a study of blood T cell repertoires in COVID-19. Study at large: The United States, Italy and Spain provided the acute and convalescent COVID-19 samples. The cDNA or gDNA used as material had been derived from T cells, B-cell-depleted T cells, or PBMCs.

Original methodology: Amplification from reference gene primers served as the basis for estimated nucleated cell counts. Assay: immunoSEQ multiplex PCR; the TCRdb copy retains only in-frame clones and omits some. V and J calls and clone size are given by that table; D and trimming were obtained from the DNA. In the table there are 200,000 to 250,000 clones, 86% of which are singletons. The CDR3 sequence is 16 residues long. V lost 3 bases to trimming and J lost 2 bases; unmatched junction nucleotides: 5. CDR1 and CDR2 (germline): WSHSY, SAAADI. The chain combines TRBV10-2 with TRBJ2-7; 12 bases map to TRBD2. The TCR comes from an elderly man with acute or convalescent COVID-19. The sample was peripheral blood. The CDR3 loop is CASSDRLAGGTYEQYF. The CDR3 DNA is TGCGCCAGCAGTGATAGGCTAGCGGGGGGGACCTACGAGCAGTACTTC.